This T cell receptor (beta chain) appears in the sequencing data of a study of T-cell memory formation after mild COVID-19 (dated by TCRdb to the early 2020s). Background on the whole study: TCR sequence clusters from the two donors were found to be largely donor specific. The cohort comprised two young, previously healthy adult volunteers, one female and one male. In two donors, T-cell clones that expanded and contracted after mild COVID-19 were followed by sequencing TCRalpha and TCRbeta repertoires longitudinally.

This clonotype was counted between two and nine times. Its antigen remains unidentified. No quality values exist for individual bases; no much larger clone is one base distant. Study-wide conclusions, independent of this receptor: Some responding clones were detected in pre-infection memory, suggesting pre-existing cross-reactive memory T cells joined the SARS-CoV-2 response. Contracting CD4+ clones turned up mainly in the CM and EM memory subsets, whereas EMRA was where CD8+ clones were enriched. Only a couple of mild cases were covered in the study, and larger cohorts including severe cases with pre-infection samples were considered necessary. Clones that contracted from day 15 to 85 showed balanced CD4/CD8 phenotypes, whereas a second wave of clones that expanded from day 15 to 37 leaned towards CD4+. SARS-CoV-2 specificity of the second-wave clones peaking on day 37 was not confirmed.

For sequencing, an Illumina NovaSeq 6000 was employed. Using 5'RACE with constant-segment primers, TCRalpha and TCRbeta cDNA libraries were constructed, with sample barcodes and unique molecular identifiers added in the process. RNA was extracted from every sample with Trizol reagent. Library amplification was performed in two PCR steps, and a second sample barcode and Illumina TruSeq adapters were introduced in the second step. Sequencing of libraries was performed on an Illumina NovaSeq with 2 x 150 bp paired-end reads. The source study handled its data this way. Demultiplexing of reads and collapsing into UMI-guided consensus sequences were performed with migec v1.2.7. With mixcr v2.1.11, UMI consensuses were aligned to TRA and TRB V and J templates and assembled into clonotypes. Clonotypes were classified as expanded or contracted when called significant by both edgeR and NoisET, with noise models trained on biological replicates. For edgeR calls, the cutoffs were a false discovery rate-adjusted p below 0.01 and a log2 fold-change threshold of 1. As an exploratory analysis of dynamics, max-normalized trajectories of the 1000 most abundant clonotypes were examined by PCA with hierarchical clustering. Separately sequenced CD4+ and CD8+ repertoires were used to assign the CD4 or CD8 phenotype of responding clones. TCRdb reprocessed the public reads (quality trimming at Q25 with fastp, clone calling with MiXCR) and kept in-frame beta chains. Identical CDR3 protein sequences are pooled into one entry, listed with their most common genes and DNA. TCRdb's processing, not the authors', yielded these V and J calls. This sample has some 410,000 distinct CDR3 sequences in its table, and about 22% of those were observed once. Together, the top ten hold approximately 14% of the sample.

Ficoll-Paque density gradient centrifugation was the method used to isolate PBMCs. The CDR3, from cysteine to phenylalanine, totals 13 residues. Only the CDR3 DNA is retained, 39 bases long and in frame from the first base. The germline V gene (reference sequence) sets CDR1 to SEHNR and CDR2 to FQNEAQ. The junction carries 10 bases between V and J, which are trimmed by 5 bases and 4 bases respectively. This TCR was sampled from an adult woman who had mild COVID-19 (a few samples of this study predate the infection). The sample titles of this study are shuffled in the database, so cell type and time point are left out; the donor was told from shared clones. The rearranged chain carries TRBV7-9 and TRBJ2-3, with the D call perhaps TRBD1 or TRBD2, as 5 bases match in each case. Material: PBMCs or a T cell subset sorted from them (not recorded which). The sequenced DNA: TGTGCCAGCAGCCGGGACCAACCAGATACGCAGTATTTT. This yields the protein CASSRDQPDTQYF.